The following is a T cell receptor (beta chain) sequence with its context. Its antigen is still unknown. This entry is derived from a study of CD8 T cells in Susac syndrome. Findings and limits, study-wide: The study's TCR sequencing and HLA analysis covered a relatively small number of individuals, and the study acknowledged this.

With 6 bases removed from V and 3 bases from J, the gap between germline ends came to 16 bases. Germline V CDR1 and CDR2: SGDLS, YYNGEE. The CDR3 loop spans 16 amino acids. The CD8+ and CD4+ T cells were isolated magnetically using a negative isolation approach, whereas the TEMRA cells were enriched by FACS. Random-hexamer reverse transcription was applied to about 0.45 to 1 ug RNA. Amplification of TCR beta CDR3 by immunoSEQ multiplex PCR spanned 54 Vbeta and 13 Jbeta. MiXCR was run by TCRdb on the immunoSEQ multiplex PCR reads, yielding one entry per CDR3 protein. The sample lists a few hundred thousand distinct CDR3 sequences; 95% were seen once.

The rearrangement uses TRBV9 and TRBJ2-6; D ambiguous. This receptor was taken from a human donor with multiple sclerosis. The sequenced sample consisted of CD4+ T cells from PBMCs. The DNA for the CDR3 is TGTGCCAGCATCATCGACTCCGTAGGTGGGGCCAACGTCCTGACTTTC. It specifies CASIIDSVGGANVLTF.